A single sample gave rise to the 21 T cell receptor beta chains below, sequenced in a study of T cells in Graves' hyperthyroidism and ophthalmopathy. It was RNA transcripts that yielded the amplified TCR beta CDR3 regions. Initially, a first-round RT-PCR of the TCR CDR3 employed the HTBI primer set. MiXCR, applied by TCRdb to the multiplex PCR reads, yields one record per CDR3 protein. Among approximately 300,000 distinct CDR3 sequences listed, about 15% were seen once. Sample: blood. Receptor source: a man younger than 40 with Graves' hyperthyroidism.

This clonotype was seen a handful of times. DNA for the CDR3: TGCAGTGCTGCGGACAGGGGAGCTGGAAACACCATATATTTT. Protein: CSAADRGAGNTIYF. The chain employs TRBV20-1 and TRBJ1-3; TRBD1 matches at 9 bases. Losses at the gene ends were 5 bases for V and 2 bases for J; bases not matched to a gene: 4. Germline CDR1 and CDR2: DFQATT and SNEGSKA (reference sequence). The CDR3 is made up of 14 amino acids.

In its sample, this clonotype was seen many times. The chain employs TRBV7-2 and TRBJ1-2, with a possible D match to TRBD1 (5 bases). The CDR3 is 14 residues long. V gave up 7 bases and J gave up 3 bases, with 15 bases separating them. Per the germline V gene, CDR1 is SGHTA and CDR2 is FQGNSA. The CDR3 DNA follows: TGTGCCAGCAAGGGCGCTCTGGGGGACTATGGCTACACCTTC. Translated: CASKGALGDYGYTF.

This clonotype was observed at least ten times. The chain joins TRBV2 to TRBJ2-2; TRBD1 aligns across 9 bases. This CDR3 has 13 residues. Germline V lookup: CDR1 SNHLY, CDR2 FYNNEI. The trim removed 11 bases at V and 3 bases at J, leaving 4 bases unmatched. This CDR3 reads CAGGTGYTGELFF. The CDR3 DNA is TGTGCCGGCGGGACAGGGTACACCGGGGAGCTGTTTTTT.

This clonotype was counted many times. J is TRBJ2-7 and V is TRBV9, with 7 bases matching TRBD2. The CDR3 runs 15 residues. Germline loops: CDR1 SGDLS, CDR2 YYNGEE. The V gene end was trimmed by 4 bases and the J gene end by 4 bases; junction bases not matched to a gene: 11. The CDR3: CASSPPGTKRYEQYF. CDR3 bases: TGTGCCAGCAGCCCTCCCGGGACTAAACGATACGAGCAGTACTTC.

The sample holds many counts of this clonotype. V is TRBV3-1 and J is TRBJ2-1, with 7 bases lining up with TRBD2. The CDR3 contains 15 residues. The V and J ends lost 4 bases and 2 bases, in that order; junction bases with no gene match: 5. CDR1 and CDR2 (germline): LGHDT, YNNKEL (reference sequence). CDR3 bases: TGTGCCAGCAGCCGCGAGCGGGACCCCTACAATGAGCAGTTCTTC. Protein sequence: CASSRERDPYNEQFF.

The chain is built from TRBV20-1 and TRBJ1-4; D remains ambiguous. Trimming cost V 3 bases and J 3 bases, with 5 bases left between them. This CDR3 contains 12 residues. Germline CDR1 reads DFQATT; CDR2 reads SNEGSKA (reference sequence). Written as DNA, the CDR3 is TGCAGTGCTAGGCGGGCTAATGAAAAACTGTTTTTT. Encoded protein: CSARRANEKLFF.

Only a few counts were recorded for this clonotype. DNA for the CDR3: TGTGCCAGCAGGTCTAGAAATGAGCAGTTCTTC. As protein: CASRSRNEQFF. The genes are TRBV5-4 and TRBJ2-1; D remains ambiguous. V lost 5 bases, J lost 7 bases, and 7 bases lay in between. This CDR3 contains 11 residues. The germline gives CDR1 SGHNT, CDR2 YYREEE (reference sequence). Variable domain in full (rest from reference TRBV5-4 and TRBJ2-1): ETGVTQSPTHLIKTRGQQVTLRCSSQSGHNTVSWYQQALGQGPQFIFQYYREEENGRGNFPPRFSGLQFPNYSSELNVNALELDDSALYLCASRSRNEQFFGPGTRLTVL.

This clonotype was seen many times. The genes are TRBV27 and TRBJ2-2; TRBD1 matches 10 bases. Germline-derived CDR1 and CDR2 are MNHEY and SMNVEV (reference sequence). The ends lost 10 bases at V and 2 bases at J; junction bases unmatched: 4. The CDR3 length is 14 residues. The CDR3 sequence is CATWDRGNTGELFF. CDR3 nucleotide sequence: TGTGCCACCTGGGACAGGGGCAACACCGGGGAGCTGTTTTTT.

This clonotype has at least ten counts. The chain recombines TRBV7-3 with TRBJ2-3, with 11 bases lining up with TRBD2. The CDR3 has 15 amino acids. V trimming: 5 bases; J trimming: 7 bases; junction bases outside the gene matches: 8. Germline V gene lookup returns CDR1 SGHTA and CDR2 FQGTGA. CDR3 in amino acids: CASSPIAGGPHTQYF. CDR3 nucleotides: TGTGCCAGCAGCCCGATAGCGGGAGGGCCTCATACGCAGTATTTT.

This clonotype has a single count. It may be a read error: a sequence one base away is much more abundant. This chain connects TRBV18 to TRBJ2-5; D call uncertain. This CDR3 spans 12 amino acids. The germline CDR1 and CDR2 sequences are KGHSH and LQKENI. For the CDR3, the DNA is TGTGCCAGCTCAAAACCCCAAGAGACCCCGTACTTC. It codes for CASSKPQETPYF.

The chain combines TRBV10-3 with TRBJ2-3; 7 bases align to TRBD1. V was clipped by 5 bases and J by 1 base; unmatched bases: 9. This CDR3 contains 16 residues. Germline loops: CDR1 ENHRY, CDR2 SYGVKD. The chain's CDR3 is CAISSRRTGRTDTQYF. CDR3 sequence (DNA): TGTGCCATCAGTAGCCGCAGGACAGGCCGCACAGATACGCAGTATTTT.

The table lists this clonotype with many counts. V and J are TRBV5-1 and TRBJ2-1; D is perhaps TRBD2 (6 bases). Trimming removed 1 base from V and 4 bases from J, with 15 bases in between. This CDR3 has 16 residues. CDR1 and CDR2 from the germline V gene are SGHRS and YFSETQ. The CDR3 spells CASSLSVPGLYNEQFF. DNA for the CDR3: TGCGCCAGCAGCTTGTCTGTCCCGGGACTTTACAATGAGCAGTTCTTC.

J is TRBJ1-4 and V is TRBV30, with 10 positions matching TRBD1. The germline V gene encodes CDR1 GTSNPN and CDR2 SVGIG (reference sequence). This CDR3 contains 14 residues. J was trimmed by 6 bases and V by 3 bases; bases with no gene match: 4. The CDR3 sequence: CAWRKTGGHEKLFF. In DNA form, the CDR3 reads TGTGCCTGGAGAAAGACAGGGGGCCATGAAAAACTGTTTTTT.

A word on this clonotype: A much larger clone sits a single nucleotide away, making a read error possible. This rearrangement joins TRBV6-1 to TRBJ2-5, with unresolved D. Germline V gene sequence: CDR1 MNHNS, CDR2 SASEGT. This CDR3 has 16 residues. In DNA, the CDR3 is TGTGCCAGCAGTGAAGAGGCACAGAGGTACCAAGGGACCCAGTACTTC. Translation: CASSEEAQRYQGTQYF.

This clonotype was seen repeatedly, ten times or more. This chain uses TRBV2 with TRBJ1-4; D is unresolved. V was shortened by 7 bases and J by 8 bases, with 11 bases between the two germline ends. The CDR3 loop spans 12 amino acids. Germline V gene data show CDR1 as SNHLY and CDR2 as FYNNEI. Written as DNA, the CDR3 is TGTGCCAGCAATTTCAAGGGAGAAAAACTGTTTTTT. This codes for CASNFKGEKLFF.

This clonotype was counted between two and nine times. The rearrangement uses TRBV13 and TRBJ2-3; TRBD2 matches 14 bases. With 0 bases clipped from V and 4 bases from J, the junction kept 0 bases outside the gene matches. CDR1 and CDR2 from the germline V gene are PRHDT and FYEKMQ (reference sequence). CDR3 length: 16 residues. The CDR3 bases are TGTGCCAGCAGCTTAGGGGGACTAGCGGGAGCAGATACGCAGTATTTT. It codes for CASSLGGLAGADTQYF.

The table lists this clonotype with many counts. The CDR3, as DNA: TGTGCCACCAGCAGAGATCGGGCGGGAGCTGGAGATACGCAGTATTTT. It encodes CATSRDRAGAGDTQYF. This rearrangement joins TRBV15 to TRBJ2-3; 7 nucleotides line up with TRBD2. The germline CDR1 and CDR2 sequences are LNHNV and YYDKDF (reference sequence). After removal of 0 bases from V and 5 bases from J, the junction contained 8 bases not matched to a gene. The CDR3 has 16 amino acids. The full variable domain, with the rest looked up from reference TRBV15 and TRBJ2-3, is DAMVIQNPRYQVTQFGKPVTLSCSQTLNHNVMYWYQQKSSQAPKLLFHYYDKDFNNEADTPDNFQSRRPNTSFCFLDIRSPGLGDTAMYLCATSRDRAGAGDTQYFGPGTRLTVL.

The chain recombines TRBV2 with TRBJ2-3, with 12 bases that match TRBD2. Germline lookup yields CDR1 SNHLY and CDR2 FYNNEI. This CDR3 is built from 15 residues. The ends lost 5 bases at V and 6 bases at J; junction bases unmatched: 6. CDR3 residues: CASSRLAGVSDTQYF. The CDR3 DNA reads as TGTGCCAGCAGTCGACTAGCGGGAGTCTCGGATACGCAGTATTTT.

The chain carries TRBV27 and TRBJ2-7; unclear D gene. This CDR3 has 13 residues. CDR1 is MNHEY, CDR2 SMNVEV, per germline (reference sequence). V gave up 5 bases and J gave up 3 bases, with 11 bases separating them. The CDR3 protein is CASSRTVVYEQYF. CDR3 coding DNA: TGTGCCAGCAGTCGGACGGTAGTCTACGAGCAGTACTTC.

With regard to this clonotype: This may come from a read error, since a much larger clone is one base off. The J gene is TRBJ2-1, the V gene TRBV5-5; 15 nucleotides match TRBD2. The better agreement between TRBJ2-7 and the DNA end casts doubt on the J call. The CDR3 runs 19 residues. Germline V CDR1 and CDR2: SGHKS, YYEKEE (reference sequence). Here the CDR3 DNA reads TGTGCCAGCAGCAAGGGACTAGCGGGAGGATACGGCTCCTACAATGAGCAGTACTTC. It encodes CASSKGLAGGYGSYNEQYF.

This clonotype was observed many times. The chain recombines TRBV7-2 with TRBJ1-5, with D perhaps TRBD1 (5 bases). V gave up 3 bases and J gave up 1 base, with 7 bases separating them. The germline V gene has CDR1 SGHTA and CDR2 FQGNSA. This CDR3 contains 14 residues. The CDR3 coding sequence is TGTGCCAGCAGCTTTTGGGACAGCAATCAGCCCCAGCATTTT. Amino acids: CASSFWDSNQPQHF.